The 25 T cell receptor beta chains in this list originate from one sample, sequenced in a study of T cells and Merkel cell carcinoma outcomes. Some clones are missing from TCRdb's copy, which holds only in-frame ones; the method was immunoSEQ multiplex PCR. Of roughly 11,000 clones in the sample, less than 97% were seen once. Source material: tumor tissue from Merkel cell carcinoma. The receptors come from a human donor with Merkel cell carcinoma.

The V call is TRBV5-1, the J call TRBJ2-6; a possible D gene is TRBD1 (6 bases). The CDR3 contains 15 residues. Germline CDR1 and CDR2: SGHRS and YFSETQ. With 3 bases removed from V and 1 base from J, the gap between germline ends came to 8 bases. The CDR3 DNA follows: TGCGCCAGCAGCTCCACAGGGTCTGGGGCCAACGTCCTGACTTTC. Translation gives CASSSTGSGANVLTF.

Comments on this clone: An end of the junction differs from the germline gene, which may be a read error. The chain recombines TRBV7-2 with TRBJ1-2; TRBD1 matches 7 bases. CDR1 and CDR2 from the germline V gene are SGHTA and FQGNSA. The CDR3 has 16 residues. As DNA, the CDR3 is TGTGCCAGCAGCTCAAGGGGACAGCGCGATATGTATGGCTACACTTTC. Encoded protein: CASSSRGQRDMYGYTF.

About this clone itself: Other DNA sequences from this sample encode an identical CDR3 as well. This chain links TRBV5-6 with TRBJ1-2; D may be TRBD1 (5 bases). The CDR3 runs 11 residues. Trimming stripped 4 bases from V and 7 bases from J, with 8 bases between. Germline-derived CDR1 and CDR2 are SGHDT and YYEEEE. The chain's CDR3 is CASSRDAGYTF. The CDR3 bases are TGTGCCAGCAGCCGGGACGCTGGCTACACCTTC. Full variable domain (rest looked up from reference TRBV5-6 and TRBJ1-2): DAGVTQSPTHLIKTRGQQVTLRCSPKSGHDTVSWYQQALGQGPQFIFQYYEEEERQRGNFPDRFSGHQFPNYSSELNVNALLLGDSALYLCASSRDAGYTFGSGTRLTVV.

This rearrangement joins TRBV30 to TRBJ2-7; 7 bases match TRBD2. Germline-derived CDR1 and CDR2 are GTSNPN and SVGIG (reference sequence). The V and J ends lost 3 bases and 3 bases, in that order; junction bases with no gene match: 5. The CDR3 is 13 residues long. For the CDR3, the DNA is TGTGCCTGGAGCACGGGACTAATCTACGAGCAGTACTTC. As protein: CAWSTGLIYEQYF.

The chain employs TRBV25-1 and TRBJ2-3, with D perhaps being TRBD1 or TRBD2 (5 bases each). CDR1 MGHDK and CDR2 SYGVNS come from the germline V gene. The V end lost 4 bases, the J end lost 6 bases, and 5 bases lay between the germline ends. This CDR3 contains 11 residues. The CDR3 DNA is TGTGCCAGCAGTGGGGGGGATACGCAGTATTTT. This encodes CASSGGDTQYF.

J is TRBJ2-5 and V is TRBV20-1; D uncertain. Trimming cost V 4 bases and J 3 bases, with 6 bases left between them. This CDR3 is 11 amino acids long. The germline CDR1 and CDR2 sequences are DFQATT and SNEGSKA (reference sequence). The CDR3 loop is CSAKTKETQYF. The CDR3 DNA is TGCAGTGCTAAAACTAAAGAGACCCAGTACTTC.

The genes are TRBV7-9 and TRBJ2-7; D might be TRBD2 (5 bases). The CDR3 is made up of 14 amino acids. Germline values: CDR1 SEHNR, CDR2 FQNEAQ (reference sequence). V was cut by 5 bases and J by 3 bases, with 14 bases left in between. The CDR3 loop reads CASSPLGRFYEQYF. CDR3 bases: TGTGCCAGCAGCCCTTTAGGGAGATTCTACGAGCAGTACTTC.

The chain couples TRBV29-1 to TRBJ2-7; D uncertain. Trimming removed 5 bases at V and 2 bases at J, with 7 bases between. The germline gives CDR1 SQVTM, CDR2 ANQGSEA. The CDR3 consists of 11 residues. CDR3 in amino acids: CSVLLTYEQYF. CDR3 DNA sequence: TGCAGCGTTCTGTTAACCTACGAGCAGTACTTC.

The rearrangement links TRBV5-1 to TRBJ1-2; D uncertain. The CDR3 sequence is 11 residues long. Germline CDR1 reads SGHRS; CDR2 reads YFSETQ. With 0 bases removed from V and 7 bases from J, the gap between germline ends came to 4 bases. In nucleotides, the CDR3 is TGCGCCAGCAGCTTGGAGGGTGGCTACACCTTC. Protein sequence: CASSLEGGYTF.

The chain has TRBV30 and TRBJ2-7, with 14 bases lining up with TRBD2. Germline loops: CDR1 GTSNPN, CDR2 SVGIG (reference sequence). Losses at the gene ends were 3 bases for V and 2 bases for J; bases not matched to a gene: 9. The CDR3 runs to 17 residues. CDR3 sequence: CAWRPRGGLAGAYEQYF. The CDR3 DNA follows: TGTGCCTGGAGACCTAGGGGGGGACTAGCGGGGGCCTACGAGCAGTACTTC.

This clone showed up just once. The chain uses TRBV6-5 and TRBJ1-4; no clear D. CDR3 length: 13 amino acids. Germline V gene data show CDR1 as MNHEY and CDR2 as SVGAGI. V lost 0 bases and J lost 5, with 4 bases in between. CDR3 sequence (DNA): TGTGCCAGCAGTTACTCGGTCAATGAAAAACTGTTTTTT. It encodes CASSYSVNEKLFF.

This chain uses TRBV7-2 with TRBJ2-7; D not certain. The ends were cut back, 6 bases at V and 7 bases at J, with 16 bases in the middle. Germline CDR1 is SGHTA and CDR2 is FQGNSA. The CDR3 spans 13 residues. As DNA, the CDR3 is TGTGCCAGCAGACCAGCCGGAGCCGGGGAGCAGTACTTC. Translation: CASRPAGAGEQYF.

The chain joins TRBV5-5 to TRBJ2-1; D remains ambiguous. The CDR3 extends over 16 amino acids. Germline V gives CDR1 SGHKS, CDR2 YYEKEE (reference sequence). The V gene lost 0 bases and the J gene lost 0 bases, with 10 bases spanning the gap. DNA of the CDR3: TGTGCCAGCAGCTTGGAGCTTTCGAGCTCCTACAATGAGCAGTTCTTC. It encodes CASSLELSSSYNEQFF. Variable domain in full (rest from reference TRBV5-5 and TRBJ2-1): DAGVTQSPTHLIKTRGQQVTLRCSPISGHKSVSWYQQVLGQGPQFIFQYYEKEERGRGNFPDRFSARQFPNYSSELNVNALLLGDSALYLCASSLELSSSYNEQFFGPGTRLTVL.

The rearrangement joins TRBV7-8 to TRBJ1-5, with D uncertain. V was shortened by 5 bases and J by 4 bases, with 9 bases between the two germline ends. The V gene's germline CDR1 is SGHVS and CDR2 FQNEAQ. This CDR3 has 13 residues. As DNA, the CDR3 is TGTGCCAGCAGCCTCAATCTTAATCAGCCCCAGCATTTT. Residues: CASSLNLNQPQHF.

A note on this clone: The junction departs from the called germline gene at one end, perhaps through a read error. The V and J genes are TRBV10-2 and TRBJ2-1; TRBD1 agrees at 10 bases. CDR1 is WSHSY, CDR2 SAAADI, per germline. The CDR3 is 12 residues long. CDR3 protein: CASSGGQGSEIF. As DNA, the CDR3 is TGCGCCAGCAGTGGGGGACAGGGGAGTGAGATCTTC.

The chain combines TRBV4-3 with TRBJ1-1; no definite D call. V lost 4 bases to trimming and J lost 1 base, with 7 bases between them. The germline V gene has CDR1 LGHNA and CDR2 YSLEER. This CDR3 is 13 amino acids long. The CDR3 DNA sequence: TGCGCCAGCAGCCCGGATTGGAACACTGAAGCTTTCTTT. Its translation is CASSPDWNTEAFF.

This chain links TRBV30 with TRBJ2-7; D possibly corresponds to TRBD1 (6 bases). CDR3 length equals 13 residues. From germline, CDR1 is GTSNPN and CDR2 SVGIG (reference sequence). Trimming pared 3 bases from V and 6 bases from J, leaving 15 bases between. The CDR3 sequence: CAWSTYRVAEQYF. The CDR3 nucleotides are TGTGCCTGGAGCACATACAGGGTGGCCGAGCAGTACTTC.

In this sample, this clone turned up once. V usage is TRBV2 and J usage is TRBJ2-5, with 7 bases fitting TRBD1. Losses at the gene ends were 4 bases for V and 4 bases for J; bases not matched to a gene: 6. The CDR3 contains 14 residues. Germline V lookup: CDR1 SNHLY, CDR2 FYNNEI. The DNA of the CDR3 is TGTGCCAGCAGTGCCCAACAGGGGAGAGAGACCCAGTACTTC. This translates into CASSAQQGRETQYF.

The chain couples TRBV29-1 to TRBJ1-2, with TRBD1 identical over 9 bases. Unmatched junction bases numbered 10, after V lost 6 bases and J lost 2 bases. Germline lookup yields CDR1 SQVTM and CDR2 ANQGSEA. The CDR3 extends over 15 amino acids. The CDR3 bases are TGCAGCGTCTGGGACAGGGCTTTTTCGAACTATGGCTACACCTTC. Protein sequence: CSVWDRAFSNYGYTF.

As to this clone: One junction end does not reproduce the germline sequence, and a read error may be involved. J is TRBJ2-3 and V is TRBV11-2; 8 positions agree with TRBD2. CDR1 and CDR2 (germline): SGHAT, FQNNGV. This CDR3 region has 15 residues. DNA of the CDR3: TGTACCAGCAGCAGGGGAGCGGGAGCAGGGGATACGCAGTATTTT. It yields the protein CTSSRGAGAGDTQYF.

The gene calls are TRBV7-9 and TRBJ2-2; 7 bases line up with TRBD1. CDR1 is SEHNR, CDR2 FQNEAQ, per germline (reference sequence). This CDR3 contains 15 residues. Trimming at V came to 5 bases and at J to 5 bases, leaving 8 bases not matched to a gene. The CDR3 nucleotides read TGTGCCAGCAGCGTATCGGGACAGACTACCGGGGAGCTGTTTTTT. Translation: CASSVSGQTTGELFF.

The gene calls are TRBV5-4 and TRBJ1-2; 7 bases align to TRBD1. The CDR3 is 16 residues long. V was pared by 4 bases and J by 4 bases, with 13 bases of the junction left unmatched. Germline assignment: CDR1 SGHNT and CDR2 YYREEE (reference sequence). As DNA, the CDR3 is TGTGCCAGCAGCCCGAATACCGGGACAGAGAGCTATGGCTACACCTTC. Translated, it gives CASSPNTGTESYGYTF.

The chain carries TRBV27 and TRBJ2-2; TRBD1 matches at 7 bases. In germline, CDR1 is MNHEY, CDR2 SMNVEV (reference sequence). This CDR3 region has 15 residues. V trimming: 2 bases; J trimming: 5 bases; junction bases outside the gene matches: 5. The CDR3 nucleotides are TGTGCCAGCAGTTTAAGGGGGCTCAGTACCGGGGAGCTGTTTTTT. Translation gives CASSLRGLSTGELFF.

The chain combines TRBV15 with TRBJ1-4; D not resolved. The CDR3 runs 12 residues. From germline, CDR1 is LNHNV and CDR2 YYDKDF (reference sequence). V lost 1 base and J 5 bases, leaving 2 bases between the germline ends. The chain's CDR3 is CATSRGNEKLFF. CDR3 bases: TGTGCCACCAGCAGAGGGAATGAAAAACTGTTTTTT.

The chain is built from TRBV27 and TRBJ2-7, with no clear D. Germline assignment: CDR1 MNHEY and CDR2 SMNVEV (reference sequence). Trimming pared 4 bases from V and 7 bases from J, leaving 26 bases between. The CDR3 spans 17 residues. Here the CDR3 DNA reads TGTGCCAGCAGTTCCCTTGGGGTCCGACATTCTTTACGAGAGCAGTACTTC. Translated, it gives CASSSLGVRHSLREQYF.